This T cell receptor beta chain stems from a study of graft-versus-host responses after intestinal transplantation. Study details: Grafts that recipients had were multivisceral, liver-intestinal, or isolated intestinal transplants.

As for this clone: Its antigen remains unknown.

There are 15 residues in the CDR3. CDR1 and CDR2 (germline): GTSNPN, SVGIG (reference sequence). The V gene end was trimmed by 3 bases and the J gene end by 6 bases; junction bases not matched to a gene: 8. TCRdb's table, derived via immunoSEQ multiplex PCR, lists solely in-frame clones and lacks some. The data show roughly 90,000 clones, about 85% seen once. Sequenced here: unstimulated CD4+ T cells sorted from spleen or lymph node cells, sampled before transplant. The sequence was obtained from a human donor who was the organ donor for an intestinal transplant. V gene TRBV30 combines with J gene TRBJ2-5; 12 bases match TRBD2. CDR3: CAWRVTSGGGKTQYF. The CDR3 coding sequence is TGTGCCTGGAGGGTGACTAGCGGGGGAGGAAAGACCCAGTACTTC.